The text below deals with one T cell receptor beta chain. In germline, CDR1 is SGHRS, CDR2 YFSETQ. Unmatched junction bases numbered 2, after V lost 2 bases and J lost 4 bases. The CDR3 runs 13 residues. These data are taken from a study of blood T cell repertoires in COVID-19. Data came from immunoSEQ multiplex PCR; TCRdb stores just in-frame clones and leaves some out. The sample shows about 50,000 clones, over 80% of them seen only once. Seattle researchers signed up patients amid active infection and tracked them longitudinally. This TCR was recovered from a woman at least 80 years old with COVID-19, enrolled during active disease. The rearrangement links TRBV5-1 to TRBJ1-2, with 7 positions matching TRBD1. Sequencing was carried out using peripheral blood. CDR3 sequence (DNA): TGCGCCAGCAGCTTAGGGGGCGGCTATGGCTACACCTTC. Translated, it gives CASSLGGGYGYTF.